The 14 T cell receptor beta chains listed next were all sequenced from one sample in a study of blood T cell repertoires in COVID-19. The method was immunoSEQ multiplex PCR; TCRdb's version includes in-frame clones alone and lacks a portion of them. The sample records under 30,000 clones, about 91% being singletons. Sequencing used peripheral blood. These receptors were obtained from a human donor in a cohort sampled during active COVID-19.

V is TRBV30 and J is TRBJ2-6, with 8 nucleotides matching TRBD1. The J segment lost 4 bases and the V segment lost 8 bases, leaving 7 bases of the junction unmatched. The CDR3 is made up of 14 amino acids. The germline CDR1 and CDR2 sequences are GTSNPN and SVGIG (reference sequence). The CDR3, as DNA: TGTGCCACGGCGGACAGGGCCGGGGCCAACGTCCTGACTTTC. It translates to CATADRAGANVLTF.

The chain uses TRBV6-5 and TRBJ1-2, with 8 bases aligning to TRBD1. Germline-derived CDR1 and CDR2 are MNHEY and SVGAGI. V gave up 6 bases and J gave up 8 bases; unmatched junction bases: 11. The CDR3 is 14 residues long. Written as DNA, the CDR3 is TGTGCCAGCAGGGGAGGGGACAGGCTTTCCGGCTACACCTTC. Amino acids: CASRGGDRLSGYTF.

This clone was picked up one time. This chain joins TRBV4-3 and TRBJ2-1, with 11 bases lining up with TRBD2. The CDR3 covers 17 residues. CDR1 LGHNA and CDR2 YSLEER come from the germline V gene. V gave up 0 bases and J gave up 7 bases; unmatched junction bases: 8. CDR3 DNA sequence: TGCGCCAGCAGCCAAGAAGGCCTAGCGGGAGGACTGAATGAGCAGTTCTTC. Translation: CASSQEGLAGGLNEQFF.

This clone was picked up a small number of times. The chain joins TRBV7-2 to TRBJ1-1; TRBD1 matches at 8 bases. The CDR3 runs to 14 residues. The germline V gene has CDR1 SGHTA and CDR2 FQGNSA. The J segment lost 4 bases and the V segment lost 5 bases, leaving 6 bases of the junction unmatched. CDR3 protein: CASSLKTGVTEAFF. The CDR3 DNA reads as TGTGCCAGCAGCCTGAAGACAGGGGTCACTGAAGCTTTCTTT.

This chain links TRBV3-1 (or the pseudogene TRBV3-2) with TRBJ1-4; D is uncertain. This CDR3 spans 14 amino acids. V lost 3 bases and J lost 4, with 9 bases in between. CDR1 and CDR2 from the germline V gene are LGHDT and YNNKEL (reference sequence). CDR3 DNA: TGTGCCAGCAGCCATAAGGGAGTTAATGAAAAACTGTTTTTT. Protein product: CASSHKGVNEKLFF.

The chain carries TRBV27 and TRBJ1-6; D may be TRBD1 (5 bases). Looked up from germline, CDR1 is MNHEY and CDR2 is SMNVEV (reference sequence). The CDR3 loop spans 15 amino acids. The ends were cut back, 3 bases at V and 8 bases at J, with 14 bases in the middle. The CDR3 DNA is TGTGCCAGCAGTTTCGACAGCGTTGCAGATTCACCCCTCCACTTT. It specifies CASSFDSVADSPLHF.

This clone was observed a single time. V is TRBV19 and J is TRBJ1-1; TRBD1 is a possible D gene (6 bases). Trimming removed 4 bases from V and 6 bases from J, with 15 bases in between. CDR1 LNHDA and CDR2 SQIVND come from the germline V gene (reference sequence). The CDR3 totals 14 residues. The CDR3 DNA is TGTGCCAGTAGTACCAGGGGTAGGGGTGCTGAAGCTTTCTTT. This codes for CASSTRGRGAEAFF.

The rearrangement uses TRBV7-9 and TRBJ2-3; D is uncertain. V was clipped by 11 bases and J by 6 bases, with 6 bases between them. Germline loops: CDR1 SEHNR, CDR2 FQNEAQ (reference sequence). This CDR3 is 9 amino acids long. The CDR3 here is CACGDTQYF. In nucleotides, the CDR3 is TGTGCCTGTGGCGATACGCAGTATTTT.

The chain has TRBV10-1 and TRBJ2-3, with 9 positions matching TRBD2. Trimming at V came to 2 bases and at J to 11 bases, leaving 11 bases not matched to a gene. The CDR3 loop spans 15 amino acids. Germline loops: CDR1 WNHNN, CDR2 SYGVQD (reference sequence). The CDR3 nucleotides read TGCGCCAGCAGTGAGGAGGCGGGGGGGCCTAGGGAGCAGTATTTT. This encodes CASSEEAGGPREQYF.

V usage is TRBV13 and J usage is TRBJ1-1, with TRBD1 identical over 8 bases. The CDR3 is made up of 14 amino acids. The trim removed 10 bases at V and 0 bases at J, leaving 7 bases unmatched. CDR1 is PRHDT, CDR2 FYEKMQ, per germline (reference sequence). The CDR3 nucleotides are TGTGCCACGTCCTCGACAGGGGTGAACACTGAAGCTTTCTTT. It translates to CATSSTGVNTEAFF.

The CDR3 sequence is CASSLRLAGILEQYF. The CDR3 nucleotides are TGTGCCAGCAGCTTAAGACTAGCGGGTATATTGGAGCAGTACTTC. This chain uses TRBV21-1 with TRBJ2-7; whether TRBD2, the table's D call, matches the DNA was not checked. TRBV21-1 is tagged as a pseudogene. This CDR3 is built from 15 residues.

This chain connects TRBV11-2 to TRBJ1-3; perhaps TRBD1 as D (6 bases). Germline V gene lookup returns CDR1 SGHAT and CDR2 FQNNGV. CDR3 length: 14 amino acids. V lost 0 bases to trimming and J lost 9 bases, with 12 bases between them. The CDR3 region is CASSLDQLDSTIYF. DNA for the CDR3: TGTGCCAGCAGCTTAGATCAATTGGACAGCACCATATATTTT. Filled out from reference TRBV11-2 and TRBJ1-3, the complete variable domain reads EAGVAQSPRYKIIEKRQSVAFWCNPISGHATLYWYQQILGQGPKLLIQFQNNGVVDDSQLPKDRFSAERLKGVDSTLKIQPAKLEDSAVYLCASSLDQLDSTIYFGEGSWLTVV.

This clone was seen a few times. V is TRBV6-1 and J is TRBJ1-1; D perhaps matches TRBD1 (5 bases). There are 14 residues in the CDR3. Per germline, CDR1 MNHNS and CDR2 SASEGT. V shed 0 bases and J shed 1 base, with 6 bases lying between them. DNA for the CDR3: TGTGCCAGCAGTGAAGCGCAGGGGAACACTGAAGCTTTCTTT. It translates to CASSEAQGNTEAFF.

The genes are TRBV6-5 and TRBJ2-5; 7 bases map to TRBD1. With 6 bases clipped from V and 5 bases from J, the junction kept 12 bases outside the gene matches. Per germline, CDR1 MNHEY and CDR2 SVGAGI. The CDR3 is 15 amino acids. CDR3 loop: CASSSGTARFETQYF. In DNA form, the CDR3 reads TGTGCCAGCAGCTCCGGGACAGCCCGTTTTGAGACCCAGTACTTC.